Listed here is a single TCR beta chain. This entry is derived from a study of shared clonotypes between healthy human individuals. The CDR3 totals 17 residues. Germline trimming cut 5 bases from V and 8 bases from J; bases unmatched to any gene: 14. CDR1 is MDHEN and CDR2 is SYDVKM in the germline V gene. Sequenced by immunoSEQ multiplex PCR; TCRdb stores in-frame clones only, minus some. This repertoire shows over 750,000 clones, 95% to 97% found once; its top ten account for less than 0.3%. CD8 cells classed as naive were CD45RO-negative and positively selected for CCR7, excluding terminally differentiated effector memory CD45RA+ cells. The donors were adults (healthy and HIV-negative) with no recent acute infections or vaccinations.

The chain links TRBV28 to TRBJ2-1; 11 bases map to TRBD1. This sequence originates from a man aged 25-40 years in good health. Material: naive CD8+ T cells sorted from blood. CDR3 protein: CASSPLLRTGGIDEQFF. CDR3 coding DNA: TGTGCCAGCAGTCCACTCTTGCGGACAGGGGGCATCGATGAGCAGTTCTTC.